These 13 T cell receptor beta chains came from one sample sequenced in a study of graft-versus-host responses after intestinal transplantation. The method was immunoSEQ multiplex PCR; TCRdb's version includes in-frame clones alone and lacks a portion of them. The data show tens of thousands of clones, with 80% to 90% seen just once and less than 2% held by the top ten. The material was PBMCs, obtained 26 days after transplant. These receptors were collected from a human patient who received an intestinal transplant, so some T cells may come from the graft donor.

The chain couples TRBV4-1 to TRBJ2-5; 12 bases agree with TRBD2. The germline V gene encodes CDR1 MGHRA and CDR2 YSYEKL. V was pared by 4 bases and J by 5 bases, with 8 bases of the junction left unmatched. The CDR3 has 16 residues. The CDR3 coding sequence is TGCGCCAGCAGCCCGGTAGGACTAGCGGGGTGGGAGACCCAGTACTTC. Translating gives CASSPVGLAGWETQYF.

This clone occurred once. The genes are TRBV28 and TRBJ1-5; D possibly corresponds to TRBD1 (5 bases). The ends were cut back, 3 bases at V and 0 bases at J, with 9 bases in the middle. Germline V lookup: CDR1 MDHEN, CDR2 SYDVKM. The CDR3 runs to 15 residues. The CDR3: CASSFQGYSNQPQHF. CDR3 bases: TGTGCCAGCAGTTTCCAGGGCTATAGCAATCAGCCCCAGCATTTT.

The gene calls are TRBV7-2 and TRBJ2-7, with TRBD1 as a possible D gene (6 bases). Germline lookup yields CDR1 SGHTA and CDR2 FQGNSA. This CDR3 region has 18 residues. Deletions cut 1 base from V and 1 base from J, with 20 bases between. The CDR3 sequence is CASSLGTVTSRSSYEQYF. The CDR3, as DNA: TGTGCCAGCAGCTTAGGGACAGTCACTAGTAGGTCATCCTACGAGCAGTACTTC.

The V call is TRBV28, the J call TRBJ1-5, with 8 bases aligning to TRBD1. This CDR3 is 13 amino acids long. From germline, CDR1 is MDHEN and CDR2 SYDVKM. Unmatched junction bases numbered 5, after V lost 6 bases and J lost 7 bases. DNA of the CDR3: TGTGCCAGCAGCAGGGGGCTAGGCCAGCCCCAGCATTTT. This codes for CASSRGLGQPQHF.

CDR3 sequence: CASSSGGTGELFF. In DNA, the CDR3 is TGTGCCAGCAGCTCAGGAGGCACCGGGGAGCTGTTTTTT. V is TRBV7-9 and J is TRBJ2-2, with a weak D call TRBD2 (5 bases). From germline, CDR1 is SEHNR and CDR2 FQNEAQ (reference sequence). V lost 4 bases to trimming and J lost 4 bases, with 7 bases between them. This CDR3 comprises 13 residues.

The V gene is TRBV6-5, the J gene TRBJ1-2; 8 bases map to TRBD1. The CDR3 runs to 15 residues. From germline, CDR1 is MNHEY and CDR2 SVGAGI. With 5 bases clipped from V and 4 bases from J, the junction kept 9 bases outside the gene matches. In nucleotides, the CDR3 is TGTGCCAGCAGTCTCCAGGGGGCGGAGGGCTATGGCTACACCTTC. Protein: CASSLQGAEGYGYTF.

The rearrangement uses TRBV7-2 and TRBJ2-5, with D perhaps matching TRBD2 (6 bases). Germline V gives CDR1 SGHTA, CDR2 FQGNSA. The CDR3 loop spans 16 amino acids. V dropped 4 bases and J dropped 1 base, with 16 bases sitting between them. The CDR3 coding sequence is TGTGCCAGCAGCTCCAGAGGAGGGGTCTCCCAAGAGACCCAGTACTTC. This encodes CASSSRGGVSQETQYF.

The rearrangement links TRBV5-6 to TRBJ2-1, with D possibly TRBD1 on 6 matching bases. CDR1 is SGHDT, CDR2 YYEEEE, per germline. The CDR3 sequence is 17 residues long. Deletions cut 0 bases from V and 2 bases from J, with 15 bases between. In DNA, the CDR3 is TGTGCCAGCAGCTTGGCTTGGGCAGGACAGCCCTACAATGAGCAGTTCTTC. It codes for CASSLAWAGQPYNEQFF.

The chain recombines TRBV7-9 with TRBJ2-1; D not certain. Germline CDR1 SEHNR, CDR2 FQNEAQ (reference sequence). V gave up 1 base and J gave up 8 bases, with 9 bases separating them. This CDR3 has 13 amino acids. The CDR3 DNA is TGTGCCAGCAGCTTAGTTCAGGTCGATGAGCAGTTCTTC. It specifies CASSLVQVDEQFF.

This chain links TRBV27 with TRBJ2-2; TRBD2 aligns across 12 bases. The CDR3 is made up of 17 amino acids. Per the germline V gene, CDR1 is MNHEY and CDR2 is SMNVEV (reference sequence). Trimming took 7 bases from V and 7 from J; bases not matched to a gene: 13. The CDR3 DNA follows: TGTGCCAGCATGATATGGAGGACTAGCGGGACGGGCGGGGAGCTGTTTTTT. Translated, it gives CASMIWRTSGTGGELFF.

The V and J genes are TRBV2 and TRBJ1-5; no clear D gene. CDR1 and CDR2 (germline): SNHLY, FYNNEI. V lost 0 bases to trimming and J lost 1 base, with 7 bases between them. The CDR3 runs 15 residues. CDR3 coding DNA: TGTGCCAGCAGTGAAGCAGTTCTAAGCAATCAGCCCCAGCATTTT. Its translation: CASSEAVLSNQPQHF.

V gene TRBV19 combines with J gene TRBJ2-7, with 9 bases fitting TRBD1. CDR3 length: 14 residues. The ends lost 6 bases at V and 4 bases at J; junction bases unmatched: 7. Germline V gene data show CDR1 as LNHDA and CDR2 as SQIVND (reference sequence). The CDR3 spells CASRSRTGEYEQYF. CDR3 DNA: TGTGCCAGTAGGAGCAGGACAGGGGAGTACGAGCAGTACTTC.

The rearrangement uses TRBV5-1 and TRBJ2-1; D may be TRBD2 (5 bases). Trimming took 5 bases from V and 9 from J, leaving 21 bases between them. Germline loops: CDR1 SGHRS, CDR2 YFSETQ. CDR3 length: 15 amino acids. The DNA for the CDR3 is TGCGCCAGCAGTTCCGGAGGATCTCGTTCCGGTGAGCAGTTCTTC. Amino acids: CASSSGGSRSGEQFF. The entire variable domain, with the rest obtained from reference TRBV5-1 and TRBJ2-1, is as follows: KAGVTQTPRYLIKTRGQQVTLSCSPISGHRSVSWYQQTPGQGLQFLFEYFSETQRNKGNFPGRFSGRQFSNSRSEMNVSTLELGDSALYLCASSSGGSRSGEQFFGPGTRLTVL.